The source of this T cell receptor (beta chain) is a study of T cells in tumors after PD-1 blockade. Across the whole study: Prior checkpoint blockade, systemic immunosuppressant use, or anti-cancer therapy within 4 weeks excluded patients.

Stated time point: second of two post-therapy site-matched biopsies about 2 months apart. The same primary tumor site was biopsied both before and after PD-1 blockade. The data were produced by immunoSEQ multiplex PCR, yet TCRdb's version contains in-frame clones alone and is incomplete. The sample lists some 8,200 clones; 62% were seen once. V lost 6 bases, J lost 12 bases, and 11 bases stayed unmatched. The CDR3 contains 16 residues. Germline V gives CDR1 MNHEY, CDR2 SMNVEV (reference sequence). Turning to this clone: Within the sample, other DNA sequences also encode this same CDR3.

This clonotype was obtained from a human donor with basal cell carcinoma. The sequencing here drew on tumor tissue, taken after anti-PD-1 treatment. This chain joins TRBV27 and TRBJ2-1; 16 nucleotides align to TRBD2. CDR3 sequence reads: CASSALGLAGGPVQFF. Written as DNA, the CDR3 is TGTGCCAGCAGCGCGCTGGGACTAGCGGGGGGGCCGGTGCAGTTCTTC.